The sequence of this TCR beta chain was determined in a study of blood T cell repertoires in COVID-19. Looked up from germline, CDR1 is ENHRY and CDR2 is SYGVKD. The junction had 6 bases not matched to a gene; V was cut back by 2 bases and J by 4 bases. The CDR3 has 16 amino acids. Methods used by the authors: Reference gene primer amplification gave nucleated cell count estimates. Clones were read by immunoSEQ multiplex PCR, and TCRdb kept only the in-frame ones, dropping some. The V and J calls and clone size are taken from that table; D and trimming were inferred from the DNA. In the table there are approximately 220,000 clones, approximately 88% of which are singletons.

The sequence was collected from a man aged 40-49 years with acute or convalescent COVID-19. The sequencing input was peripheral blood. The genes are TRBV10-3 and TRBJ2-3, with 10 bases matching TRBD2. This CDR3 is CAISEGLAGASDTQYF. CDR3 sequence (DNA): TGTGCCATCAGTGAGGGGCTAGCGGGAGCATCAGATACGCAGTATTTT.